One sample yielded the 3 T cell receptor beta chains listed below, sequenced in a study of T cell repertoires in cytomegalovirus infection. TCRdb processed the reads anew with MiXCR; each CDR3 protein has one entry. This repertoire shows under 200,000 distinct CDR3 sequences, roughly a fifth found once; its top ten account for around a quarter. These receptors have no identified antigens. The specimen was CD8+ T cells from cultured PBMCs, collected from culture after CMV antigen stimulation. These receptors all stem from a human donor in good health (CMV status not recorded). Some clones in this sample may be carry-over from other donors' samples.

This clonotype occurred a few times. The CDR3 nucleotides are TGTGCCAGCAGCGGACGGACAGGGGGAAACACCATATATTTT. It specifies CASSGRTGGNTIYF. The genes are TRBV9 and TRBJ1-3, with 8 bases aligning to TRBD1. The J segment lost 4 bases and the V segment lost 3 bases, leaving 3 bases of the junction unmatched. Germline assignment: CDR1 SGDLS and CDR2 YYNGEE. The CDR3 has 14 amino acids.

This clonotype has just a few counts. This chain links TRBV7-2 with TRBJ1-4; possible D gene TRBD1, 6 bases. Germline values: CDR1 SGHTA, CDR2 FQGNSA. The CDR3 has 16 residues. The V end lost 5 bases, the J end lost 8 bases, and 21 bases lay between the germline ends. The CDR3 protein is CASSIPQDSTEEKLFF. The CDR3 DNA reads as TGTGCCAGCAGCATACCCCAGGACAGTACCGAAGAAAAACTGTTTTTT.

The sample holds many counts of this clonotype. The chain carries TRBV6-1 and TRBJ2-7; 7 positions agree with TRBD1. V lost 5 bases to trimming and J lost 2 bases; unmatched junction nucleotides: 3. Germline V gene data show CDR1 as MNHNS and CDR2 as SASEGT. CDR3 length equals 13 residues. CDR3 DNA: TGTGCCAGCAGTCTAGACAGGGCCTACGAGCAGTACTTC. It codes for CASSLDRAYEQYF.